A selection of T cell receptor beta chains follows, all from one sample in a study of T cells in Graves' hyperthyroidism and ophthalmopathy. TCRdb recomputed calls from the multiplex PCR reads with MiXCR, one row per CDR3 protein. The table lists around 500,000 distinct CDR3 sequences, roughly a sixth of them singletons. The specimen sequenced was blood. The receptor source for this set is a woman aged 25 to 45 with Graves' ophthalmopathy. Each CDR3 is given with its conserved first and last residue. Fields, in order: CDR3 length, D gene, V gene, clone size, J gene, CDR3 DNA, CDR3 protein. The D gene is left open where the match is weak. A row's size may be missing; if present it is once, few, many or a size class.

len: 16; d_gene: -; v_gene: TRBV7-3; abundance: many; j_gene: TRBJ2-1; CDR3nt: TGTGCCAGCAGCTCCGGGACACCTTTGGACCACAATGAGCAGTTCTTC; CDR3aa: CASSSGTPLDHNEQFF
len: 14; d_gene: -; v_gene: TRBV3-1; abundance: many; j_gene: TRBJ2-1; CDR3nt: TGTGCCAGCAGCCAAGGGCGTTTGGATGGGGAGCAGTTCTTC; CDR3aa: CASSQGRLDGEQFF
len: 15; d_gene: -; v_gene: TRBV12-3/TRBV12-4; abundance: many; j_gene: TRBJ1-5; CDR3nt: TGTGCCAGCAGCGAAGGGGGTAATAGCAATCAGCCCCAGCATTTT; CDR3aa: CASSEGGNSNQPQHF
len: 16; d_gene: TRBD1; v_gene: TRBV24-1; abundance: -; j_gene: TRBJ2-1; CDR3nt: TGTGCCACCAGTGACTCCCGACAGGGTTGGCACAATGAGCAGTTCTTC; CDR3aa: CATSDSRQGWHNEQFF
len: 15; d_gene: -; v_gene: TRBV5-1; abundance: -; j_gene: TRBJ1-2; CDR3nt: TGCGCCAGCAGCCCGGAGTTTGAGGCCCACTATGGCTACACCTTC; CDR3aa: CASSPEFEAHYGYTF
len: 14; d_gene: -; v_gene: TRBV5-1; abundance: many; j_gene: TRBJ2-7; CDR3nt: TGCGCCAGCAGATCCTTTCGGGGGGCTGGCGAGCAGTACTTC; CDR3aa: CASRSFRGAGEQYF
len: 19; d_gene: -; v_gene: TRBV6-1; abundance: many; j_gene: TRBJ2-1; CDR3nt: TGTGCCAGCAGTGATCTAACCCGATTTAGGCTAGGGAGGAGCAATGAGCAGTTCTTC; CDR3aa: CASSDLTRFRLGRSNEQFF
len: 15; d_gene: TRBD2; v_gene: TRBV6-2/TRBV6-3; abundance: few; j_gene: TRBJ2-5; CDR3nt: TGTGCCAGCAGTACCTTGGGGACTAGGGAAGAGACCCAGTACTTC; CDR3aa: CASSTLGTREETQYF
len: 14; d_gene: -; v_gene: TRBV6-1; abundance: -; j_gene: TRBJ1-5; CDR3nt: TGTGCCAGCAACCGGGACGTTAGCAATCAGCCCCAGCATTTT; CDR3aa: CASNRDVSNQPQHF
len: 17; d_gene: TRBD2; v_gene: TRBV5-1; abundance: many; j_gene: TRBJ2-2; CDR3nt: TGCGCCAGCAGCGAAAGGATTAGCGGGAGGAACACCGGGGAGCTGTTTTTT; CDR3aa: CASSERISGRNTGELFF
len: 15; d_gene: -; v_gene: TRBV18; abundance: many; j_gene: TRBJ2-5; CDR3nt: TGTGCCAGCTCACCACCGGACGAACTACAAGAGACCCAGTACTTC; CDR3aa: CASSPPDELQETQYF
len: 14; d_gene: -; v_gene: TRBV28; abundance: many; j_gene: TRBJ2-7; CDR3nt: TGTGCCAGCAGTTTAGGGCAGGAAGGAATGGAGCAGTACTTC; CDR3aa: CASSLGQEGMEQYF
len: 14; d_gene: -; v_gene: TRBV11-3; abundance: many; j_gene: TRBJ2-7; CDR3nt: TGTGCCAGCAGCTTAGGACGTGGAATGCACGAGCAGTACTTC; CDR3aa: CASSLGRGMHEQYF
len: 14; d_gene: -; v_gene: TRBV28; abundance: many; j_gene: TRBJ1-2; CDR3nt: TGTGCCAGCAGTTTATTGAGTATGCGCTATGGCTACACCTTC; CDR3aa: CASSLLSMRYGYTF
len: 13; d_gene: -; v_gene: TRBV29-1; abundance: many; j_gene: TRBJ1-1; CDR3nt: TGCAGCGCTGGACTCTCGATGAACACTGAAGCTTTCTTT; CDR3aa: CSAGLSMNTEAFF
len: 14; d_gene: TRBD2; v_gene: TRBV20-1; abundance: many; j_gene: TRBJ2-1; CDR3nt: TGCAGTGCCCAGGGACTAGCGGGAGACAGAAAGCAGTTCTTC; CDR3aa: CSAQGLAGDRKQFF
len: 18; d_gene: TRBD2; v_gene: TRBV6-1; abundance: few; j_gene: TRBJ2-5; CDR3nt: TGTGCCAGCAGTCGGCCGACTAGCGGGGGCCCAAAGGAGGAGACCCAGTACTTC; CDR3aa: CASSRPTSGGPKEETQYF
len: 16; d_gene: -; v_gene: TRBV5-5; abundance: -; j_gene: TRBJ2-6; CDR3nt: TGTGCCAGCAGCTTGGATCGGGGCTCTGGGGCCAACGTCCTGACTTTC; CDR3aa: CASSLDRGSGANVLTF
len: 12; d_gene: TRBD1; v_gene: TRBV5-6; abundance: -; j_gene: TRBJ2-7; CDR3nt: TGTGCCAGCAGCACCGGACAGGCCGAGCAGTACTTC; CDR3aa: CASSTGQAEQYF
len: 18; d_gene: -; v_gene: TRBV7-9; abundance: many; j_gene: TRBJ2-3; CDR3nt: TGTGCCAGCAGCTTAGACGACCATGGATGGGGGAGCACAGATACGCAGTATTTT; CDR3aa: CASSLDDHGWGSTDTQYF
len: 19; d_gene: -; v_gene: TRBV6-5; abundance: -; j_gene: TRBJ1-2; CDR3nt: TGTGCCAGCAGTTACTCCCAGCTAACCCCCGGACAGTTTAACTATGGCTACACCTTC; CDR3aa: CASSYSQLTPGQFNYGYTF
len: 12; d_gene: -; v_gene: TRBV7-6; abundance: many; j_gene: TRBJ2-5; CDR3nt: TGTGCCAGCAGTCGACCGAGAGAGACCCAGTACTTC; CDR3aa: CASSRPRETQYF